This T cell receptor beta chain was profiled in a study of shared clonotypes between healthy human individuals. This table comes from immunoSEQ multiplex PCR, and its TCRdb copy is limited to in-frame clones, with some not included. The sample lists about 700,000 clones, roughly 94% occurring once. This CDR3 contains 14 residues. Looked up from germline, CDR1 is SNHLY and CDR2 is FYNNEI. Naive CD8 cells lacked CD45RO and underwent positive selection for CCR7, leaving out terminally differentiated effector memory CD45RA+ cells. The chain joins TRBV2 to TRBJ2-1; TRBD2 matches 8 bases. Specimen: naive CD8+ T cells sorted from blood. The receptor was isolated from a man under 40 in good health. CDR3 nucleotide sequence: TGTGCGGGGGGAGAGCGGGAGTTCTACAATGAGCAGTTCTTC. This sequence encodes CAGGEREFYNEQFF.